The 29 T cell receptor beta chains given below trace back to one sample, sequenced in a study of OX40 agonist ivuxolimab in advanced cancers. Generated by immunoSEQ multiplex PCR, the TCRdb table keeps only in-frame clones and is missing some. The sample lists roughly 120,000 clones; around 92% were seen once. Sequenced here: CD4+ or CD8+ T cells sorted from blood, sampled in a trial of the OX40 agonist ivuxolimab. Receptors originate from an adult with an advanced solid tumor such as melanoma, head and neck, liver or kidney cancer.

V usage is TRBV6-4 and J usage is TRBJ1-2, with D maybe TRBD1 (6 bases). The CDR3 totals 15 residues. V was cut by 3 bases and J by 8 bases, with 19 bases left in between. The germline V gene has CDR1 MRHNA and CDR2 SNTAGT. This CDR3 reads CASSESPTGIRGYTF. In DNA, the CDR3 is TGTGCCAGCAGTGAGTCCCCTACAGGGATACGAGGCTACACCTTC.

CDR3 nucleotide sequence: TGTGCCAGCAGTGAATCTGGAACTAGCAGCACCGGGGAGCTGTTTTTT. It specifies CASSESGTSSTGELFF. This chain connects TRBV25-1 to TRBJ2-2, with a possible D match to TRBD2 (6 bases). The CDR3 consists of 16 residues. V shed 1 base and J shed 4 bases, with 13 bases lying between them. Germline V gene lookup returns CDR1 MGHDK and CDR2 SYGVNS.

The CDR3 here is CASSLGQGSQPQHF. CDR3 bases: TGTGCCAGCAGCTTAGGGCAGGGGAGTCAGCCCCAGCATTTT. The genes are TRBV11-1 and TRBJ1-5; D might be TRBD1 (6 bases). The CDR3 has 14 residues. With 1 base removed from V and 6 bases from J, the gap between germline ends came to 10 bases. Germline V gene sequence: CDR1 SGHAT, CDR2 FQDESV (reference sequence).

Judged by abundance, this clone is medium-sized. This chain links TRBV5-1 with TRBJ1-2; D is unclear. Per germline, CDR1 SGHRS and CDR2 YFSETQ. The CDR3 length is 15 residues. The V gene lost 7 bases and the J gene lost 7 bases, with 23 bases spanning the gap. The CDR3 loop is CASGPNITSFRGYTF. The CDR3 region has the DNA TGCGCCAGCGGACCTAATATCACTTCCTTCCGTGGCTACACCTTC.

As regards this clone: This sample also contains other DNA sequences that code for the same CDR3. This chain links TRBV29-1 with TRBJ1-1, with D perhaps matching TRBD1 (5 bases). Germline values: CDR1 SQVTM, CDR2 ANQGSEA. Trimming shortened V by 2 bases and J by 3 bases, and 10 bases separated the two germline ends. There are 13 residues in the CDR3. The CDR3 region is CSVESGGDTEAFF. CDR3 DNA: TGCAGCGTTGAATCCGGGGGGGACACTGAAGCTTTCTTT. The whole variable domain, filled in from reference TRBV29-1 and TRBJ1-1, reads SAVISQKPSRDICQRGTSLTIQCQVDSQVTMMFWYRQQPGQSLTLIATANQGSEATYESGFVIDKFPISRPNLTFSTLTVSNMSPEDSSIYLCSVESGGDTEAFFGQGTRLTVV.

This rearrangement joins TRBV6-1 to TRBJ2-1; TRBD1 matches at 10 bases. CDR1 is MNHNS and CDR2 is SASEGT in the germline V gene. The CDR3 extends over 15 amino acids. Germline trimming cut 7 bases from V and 7 bases from J; bases unmatched to any gene: 10. The CDR3 coding sequence is TGTGCCAGCATTCGGGACAGGGGCTTGTTGAATGAGCAGTTCTTC. It specifies CASIRDRGLLNEQFF.

The V and J genes are TRBV28 and TRBJ2-7; maybe TRBD1 (6 bases). Germline V gives CDR1 MDHEN, CDR2 SYDVKM. Trimming stripped 6 bases from V and 0 bases from J, with 18 bases between. The CDR3 runs 16 residues. CDR3 loop: CASRGRRGLSSYEQYF. The DNA of the CDR3 is TGTGCCAGCAGGGGACGCAGGGGCCTCAGCTCCTACGAGCAGTACTTC. The full variable domain, with the rest looked up from reference TRBV28 and TRBJ2-7, is DVKVTQSSRYLVKRTGEKVFLECVQDMDHENMFWYRQDPGLGLRLIYFSYDVKMKEKGDIPEGYSVSREKKERFSLILESASTNQTSMYLCASRGRRGLSSYEQYFGPGTRLTVT.

This chain connects TRBV21-1 to TRBJ2-7; the DNA was not compared with TRBD2, the D call given in the table. TRBV21-1 is shown as a pseudogene. The CDR3 runs to 15 residues. The CDR3 bases are TGTGCCAGCAGAGGGGGGGGGACGCCGTCCTACGAGCAGTACTTC. It codes for CASRGGGTPSYEQYF.

This chain connects TRBV5-1 to TRBJ1-1; a weak D match, TRBD1 (6 bases). CDR3 length: 11 residues. CDR1 and CDR2 from the germline V gene are SGHRS and YFSETQ. Trimming took 6 bases from V and 5 from J, leaving 8 bases between them. The CDR3 nucleotides read TGCGCCAGCAAGGGGGAAACTGAAGCTTTCTTT. Its translation: CASKGETEAFF. Combining the CDR3 with reference TRBV5-1 and TRBJ1-1 gives the whole variable domain KAGVTQTPRYLIKTRGQQVTLSCSPISGHRSVSWYQQTPGQGLQFLFEYFSETQRNKGNFPGRFSGRQFSNSRSEMNVSTLELGDSALYLCASKGETEAFFGQGTRLTVV.

CDR3 amino acids: CASSTPGKSEQFF. CDR3 sequence (DNA): TGTGCCAGCAGTACCCCAGGGAAAAGTGAGCAGTTCTTC. The J gene is TRBJ2-1, the V gene TRBV6-5; D is perhaps TRBD1 (5 bases). CDR1 and CDR2 from the germline V gene are MNHEY and SVGAGI. Trimming removed 5 bases from V and 9 bases from J, with 14 bases in between. The CDR3 is 13 amino acids.

The chain employs TRBV4-1 and TRBJ1-5; D call uncertain. This CDR3 has 17 residues. Trimming removed 1 base from V and 0 bases from J, with 13 bases in between. Germline CDR1 is MGHRA and CDR2 is YSYEKL. CDR3 nucleotide sequence: TGCGCCAGCAGCCAAGGGACGCTGAGTAATAGCAATCAGCCCCAGCATTTT. Translation gives CASSQGTLSNSNQPQHF.

V is TRBV6-5 and J is TRBJ2-7, with TRBD1 matching over 10 bases. With V trimmed by 2 bases and J by 6 bases, 7 bases remained unmatched. Germline CDR1 is MNHEY and CDR2 is SVGAGI. The CDR3 extends over 15 amino acids. CDR3 nucleotide sequence: TGTGCCAGCAGTTACGGGGGACAGGGGCCGCGCGAGCAGTACTTC. It encodes CASSYGGQGPREQYF.

This clone was recorded once. Written as DNA, the CDR3 is TGCGCCAGCAGCCTCGGGGGACTAGCGGTTTTTAGCACAGATACGCAGTATTTT. Translated, it gives CASSLGGLAVFSTDTQYF. J is TRBJ2-3 and V is TRBV5-1, with TRBD2 matching 11 bases. The CDR3 sequence is 18 residues long. Germline CDR1 reads SGHRS; CDR2 reads YFSETQ. V was clipped by 4 bases and J by 0 bases; unmatched bases: 10.

V gene TRBV6-5 combines with J gene TRBJ2-5; tentatively, D is TRBD1 (6 bases). V lost 6 bases to trimming and J lost 1 base, with 12 bases between them. This CDR3 contains 14 residues. Germline CDR1 is MNHEY and CDR2 is SVGAGI. The CDR3 region has the DNA TGTGCCAGCAGAGAGACAGGTCCCCAAGAGACCCAGTACTTC. Encoded protein: CASRETGPQETQYF.

V is TRBV28 and J is TRBJ1-3, with D uncertain. This CDR3 has 14 residues. V was trimmed by 3 bases and J by 0 bases, leaving 6 bases between them. CDR1 is MDHEN and CDR2 is SYDVKM in the germline V gene. The CDR3 DNA follows: TGTGCCAGCAGTTTTATGGCCTCTGGAAACACCATATATTTT. Its protein product is CASSFMASGNTIYF. Drawing the rest from reference TRBV28 and TRBJ1-3, the complete variable domain is DVKVTQSSRYLVKRTGEKVFLECVQDMDHENMFWYRQDPGLGLRLIYFSYDVKMKEKGDIPEGYSVSREKKERFSLILESASTNQTSMYLCASSFMASGNTIYFGEGSWLTVV.

The chain carries TRBV7-2 and TRBJ2-3, with D tentatively TRBD1 or TRBD2 (5 bases each). The length of the CDR3 is 11 residues. The V gene lost 5 bases and the J gene lost 9 bases, with 9 bases spanning the gap. CDR1 is SGHTA, CDR2 FQGNSA, per germline. The CDR3 is CASSPEGTQYF. In DNA, the CDR3 is TGTGCCAGCAGCCCCGAGGGGACGCAGTATTTT.

The rearrangement uses TRBV4-3 and TRBJ2-5; TRBD2 agrees at 9 bases. The V gene end was trimmed by 1 base and the J gene end by 5 bases; junction bases not matched to a gene: 5. Germline V gives CDR1 LGHNA, CDR2 YSLEER. This CDR3 spans 15 amino acids. The CDR3 sequence: CASSQGLAGIETQYF. The CDR3 DNA reads TGCGCCAGCAGCCAAGGGCTAGCGGGAATCGAGACCCAGTACTTC.

The V gene is TRBV13, the J gene TRBJ2-3; TRBD2 agrees at 9 bases. The CDR3 loop spans 17 amino acids. V was clipped by 1 base and J by 2 bases; unmatched bases: 7. Germline V CDR1 and CDR2: PRHDT, FYEKMQ (reference sequence). The CDR3 nucleotides read TGTGCCAGCAGCTTAGTAGCGGGAGCCCCTCACACAGATACGCAGTATTTT. It specifies CASSLVAGAPHTDTQYF.

This chain links TRBV7-2 with TRBJ2-7; tentatively, D is TRBD1 (6 bases). The ends were cut back, 5 bases at V and 2 bases at J, with 13 bases in the middle. The CDR3 is 14 amino acids. Germline assignment: CDR1 SGHTA and CDR2 FQGNSA. The CDR3 nucleotides read TGTGCCAGCAGCGCGGATGGGACAACCTACGAGCAGTACTTC. It is translated as CASSADGTTYEQYF.

Note on this clone: A read error may account for a junction end that differs from germline. This chain connects TRBV28 to TRBJ1-2, with D uncertain. This CDR3 has 14 residues. Germline CDR1 reads MDHEN; CDR2 reads SYDVKM. DNA for the CDR3: TGTGCCAGCAGTTTCCCCCGGGCGGGCTATGGCCACACCTTC. This translates into CASSFPRAGYGHTF.

This clone was counted a single time. The chain combines TRBV7-2 with TRBJ1-1; D is perhaps TRBD1 (5 bases). V lost 2 bases and J lost 5, with 12 bases in between. The CDR3 runs 14 residues. CDR1 is SGHTA, CDR2 FQGNSA, per germline. CDR3 residues: CASSLQGERTEAFF. Here the CDR3 DNA reads TGTGCCAGCAGCTTACAGGGAGAAAGGACTGAAGCTTTCTTT.

The chain links TRBV13 to TRBJ1-4, with D unresolved. V lost 0 bases to trimming and J lost 4 bases, with 9 bases between them. The CDR3 contains 15 residues. The germline gives CDR1 PRHDT, CDR2 FYEKMQ (reference sequence). The CDR3, as DNA: TGTGCCAGCAGCTTAGGCCGGGTTTATAATGAAAAACTGTTTTTT. Translated, it gives CASSLGRVYNEKLFF.

The V gene is TRBV7-8, the J gene TRBJ1-2; D is undetermined. V lost 1 base and J 4 bases, leaving 7 bases between the germline ends. The CDR3 sequence is 13 residues long. Germline V lookup: CDR1 SGHVS, CDR2 FQNEAQ. The CDR3 here is CASSLEEGYGYTF. The CDR3 DNA is TGTGCCAGCAGCTTAGAGGAAGGCTATGGCTACACCTTC.

V is TRBV30 and J is TRBJ1-4; a weak D match, TRBD1 (5 bases). The length of the CDR3 is 14 residues. Trimming shortened V by 3 bases and J by 4 bases, and 12 bases separated the two germline ends. Germline CDR1 is GTSNPN and CDR2 is SVGIG (reference sequence). The CDR3 DNA is TGTGCCTGGAGACGAACAGGAGGTAATGAAAAACTGTTTTTT. Translation gives CAWRRTGGNEKLFF.

This rearrangement joins TRBV5-1 to TRBJ2-1; the match to TRBD2 covers 12 bases. Losses at the gene ends were 5 bases for V and 6 bases for J; bases not matched to a gene: 6. The germline CDR1 and CDR2 sequences are SGHRS and YFSETQ. The CDR3 is 15 residues long. The CDR3 sequence is CASRPSGRVPNEQFF. The CDR3 DNA is TGCGCCAGCAGGCCTAGCGGGAGGGTCCCCAATGAGCAGTTCTTC.

J is TRBJ2-1 and V is TRBV7-2, with TRBD2 identical over 14 bases. Germline lookup yields CDR1 SGHTA and CDR2 FQGNSA. The CDR3 spans 19 residues. V lost 1 base, J lost 1 base, and 6 bases stayed unmatched. The CDR3 loop is CASSLEGTSGRVSYNEQFF. CDR3 sequence (DNA): TGTGCCAGCAGCTTAGAAGGGACTAGCGGGAGAGTTTCCTACAATGAGCAGTTCTTC.

CDR3 protein: CASSPHDGELFF. Here the CDR3 DNA reads TGTGCCAGCAGCCCCCACGACGGGGAGCTGTTTTTT. V and J are TRBV7-3 and TRBJ2-2; unclear D gene. Germline V gene sequence: CDR1 SGHTA, CDR2 FQGTGA. The CDR3 length is 12 residues. V lost 5 bases and J 7 bases, leaving 8 bases between the germline ends.

This clone was counted once. The chain recombines TRBV4-3 with TRBJ2-4; D remains ambiguous. The CDR3 is 15 residues long. V lost 0 bases to trimming and J lost 8 bases, with 14 bases between them. Germline V lookup: CDR1 LGHNA, CDR2 YSLEER. CDR3 DNA: TGCGCCAGCAGCCAAGATCGTGGTTACAACGACATTCAGTACTTC. Translation gives CASSQDRGYNDIQYF.

The V call is TRBV6-5, the J call TRBJ2-2; D unresolved. V lost 6 bases to trimming and J lost 1 base, with 9 bases between them. This CDR3 has 14 amino acids. The V gene's germline CDR1 is MNHEY and CDR2 SVGAGI. CDR3 in amino acids: CASRSPWNTGELFF. The CDR3 DNA sequence: TGTGCCAGCAGATCCCCCTGGAACACCGGGGAGCTGTTTTTT.